This TCR beta chain emerged from a study of T cells in Graves' hyperthyroidism and ophthalmopathy. RNA transcripts yielded amplified TCR beta CDR3 regions. Primed by the HTBI set, a first-round RT-PCR was run on the TCR CDR3. MiXCR, run by TCRdb on the multiplex PCR reads, gives a single entry per CDR3 protein. Here the sample spans a few hundred thousand distinct CDR3 sequences, about 15% being singletons. Before ophthalmopathy appeared, progressors gave blood at initial hyperthyroidism diagnosis. The V end was cut by 2 bases, the J end by 6 bases, with 17 bases between. The CDR3 loop spans 16 amino acids. Per germline, CDR1 KGHSH and CDR2 LQKENI.

The source material was blood. The clonotype originates from a woman between 18 and 30 years old with Graves' hyperthyroidism that later progressed to Graves' ophthalmopathy. V gene TRBV18 combines with J gene TRBJ2-1; possibly TRBD2 for D (5 bases). Here the CDR3 DNA reads TGTGCCAGCTCACCAGCGGGCACCAGCCGGGTCAATGAGCAGTTCTTC. It codes for CASSPAGTSRVNEQFF. Looking up the rest from reference TRBV18 and TRBJ2-1 gives the full variable domain: NAGVMQNPRHLVRRRGQEARLRCSPMKGHSHVYWYRQLPEEGLKFMVYLQKENIIDESGMPKERFSAEFPKEGPSILRIQQVVRGDSAAYFCASSPAGTSRVNEQFFGPGTRLTVL.